This TCR beta chain was identified in a study of control samples from healthy donors and cancer patients. The protocol was immunoSEQ multiplex PCR, while the TCRdb copy is restricted to in-frame clones and leaves out a portion. The table has roughly 130,000 clones, about 93% seen once. The germline CDR1 and CDR2 sequences are KGHSH and LQKENI. This CDR3 spans 14 amino acids. Trimming shortened V by 5 bases and J by 6 bases, and 14 bases separated the two germline ends. The sequenced sample consisted of PBMCs. The sequence was obtained from a man aged 50 or older with head and neck cancer. This chain uses TRBV18 with TRBJ2-1; the D is unclear. Here the CDR3 DNA reads TGTGCCAGCTCAAGAAACTGGAACCCCAATGAGCAGTTCTTC. This encodes CASSRNWNPNEQFF.